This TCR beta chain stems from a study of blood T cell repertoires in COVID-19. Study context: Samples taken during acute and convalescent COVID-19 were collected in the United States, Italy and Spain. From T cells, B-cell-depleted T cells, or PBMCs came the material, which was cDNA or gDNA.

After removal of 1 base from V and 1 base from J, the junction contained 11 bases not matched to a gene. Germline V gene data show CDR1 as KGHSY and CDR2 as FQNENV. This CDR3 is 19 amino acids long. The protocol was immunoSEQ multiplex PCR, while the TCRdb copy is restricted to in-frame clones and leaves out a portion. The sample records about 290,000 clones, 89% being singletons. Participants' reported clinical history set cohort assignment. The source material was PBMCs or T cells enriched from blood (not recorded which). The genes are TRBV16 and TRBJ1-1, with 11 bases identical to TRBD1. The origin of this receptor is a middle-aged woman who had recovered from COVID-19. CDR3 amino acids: CASSQLRPGQGVGNTEAFF. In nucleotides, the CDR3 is TGTGCCAGCAGCCAATTGCGTCCGGGACAGGGGGTAGGGAACACTGAAGCTTTCTTT.